Each of the 25 T cell receptor beta chains below was sequenced from the same sample in a study of T cell responses to AZD1222 COVID-19 vaccine. Sequenced by immunoSEQ multiplex PCR; TCRdb stores in-frame clones only, minus some. The sample yields 130,000 or so clones, about nine tenths seen once. The input for sequencing was peripheral blood, taken on day 0 of AZD1222 vaccination. These receptors were taken from an adult in good health.

The gene calls are TRBV3-1 (or the pseudogene TRBV3-2) and TRBJ2-2, with TRBD1 matching over 8 bases. This CDR3 is built from 16 residues. In germline, CDR1 is LGHDT, CDR2 YNNKEL (reference sequence). The V segment lost 4 bases and the J segment 1 base; nucleotides outside the gene matches: 5. CDR3: CASSPDRGMNTGELFF. CDR3 bases: TGTGCCAGCAGCCCCGACAGGGGAATGAACACCGGGGAGCTGTTTTTT.

The J gene is TRBJ1-6, the V gene TRBV5-4; D is undetermined. Trimming pared 4 bases from V and 0 bases from J, leaving 11 bases between. This CDR3 has 16 residues. Germline V lookup: CDR1 SGHNT, CDR2 YYREEE (reference sequence). The CDR3 reads CASSLGGGSYNSPLHF. In nucleotides, the CDR3 is TGTGCCAGCAGCCTGGGAGGAGGCTCCTATAATTCACCCCTCCACTTT.

This clone turned up a few times. The CDR3 spells CASRPVNNSPLHF. Here the CDR3 DNA reads TGTGCCAGCAGACCCGTAAATAATTCACCCCTCCACTTT. The chain carries TRBV3-1 (or the pseudogene TRBV3-2) and TRBJ1-6; no firm D call. Per germline, CDR1 LGHDT and CDR2 YNNKEL (reference sequence). Trimming stripped 6 bases from V and 5 bases from J, with 8 bases between. The CDR3 contains 13 residues.

J is TRBJ2-7 and V is TRBV28; D remains ambiguous. Germline CDR1 reads MDHEN; CDR2 reads SYDVKM. The CDR3 is 11 residues long. V was shortened by 5 bases and J by 0 bases, with 2 bases between the two germline ends. CDR3 nucleotide sequence: TGTGCCAGCAGTGTCTCCTACGAGCAGTACTTC. This codes for CASSVSYEQYF.

V and J are TRBV6-5 and TRBJ2-2; 8 nucleotides match TRBD2. J lost 1 base, V lost 6 bases, and 4 bases had no gene match. Per germline, CDR1 MNHEY and CDR2 SVGAGI. This CDR3 comprises 15 residues. The CDR3 here is CASSATSENTGELFF. CDR3 coding DNA: TGTGCCAGCAGCGCGACTAGCGAGAACACCGGGGAGCTGTTTTTT.

The rearrangement joins TRBV6-2 or TRBV6-3 to TRBJ1-5; D unclear. V was pared by 0 bases and J by 8 bases, with 17 bases between. The CDR3 is 16 residues long. Germline V CDR1 and CDR2: MNHEY, SVGEGT. The CDR3 is CASSYSRPPLLEPQHF. As DNA, the CDR3 is TGTGCCAGCAGTTACTCGAGGCCACCACTTTTGGAGCCCCAGCATTTT.

V gene TRBV3-1 (or the pseudogene TRBV3-2) combines with J gene TRBJ2-1, with D tentatively TRBD1 or TRBD2 (6 bases each). Germline V lookup: CDR1 LGHDT, CDR2 YNNKEL (reference sequence). This CDR3 spans 17 amino acids. Between the trimmed V and J ends, which lost 3 bases and 0 bases, there was a span of 15 bases. The CDR3 nucleotides are TGTGCCAGCAGCCAGGAGGGGGGCCTCAACTCCTACAATGAGCAGTTCTTC. Its translation is CASSQEGGLNSYNEQFF.

The chain has TRBV4-3 and TRBJ1-2; D ambiguous. V was trimmed by 0 bases and J by 1 base, leaving 12 bases between them. The CDR3 runs 16 residues. In germline, CDR1 is LGHNA, CDR2 YSLEER. CDR3 region: CASSQDGGRSNYGYTF. DNA of the CDR3: TGCGCCAGCAGCCAAGATGGAGGGCGGAGTAACTATGGCTACACCTTC.

This clone appeared once. The genes are TRBV30 and TRBJ2-3; 12 bases are a match to TRBD2. The germline V gene has CDR1 GTSNPN and CDR2 SVGIG (reference sequence). CDR3 size: 15 residues. Trimming took 4 bases from V and 6 from J; bases not matched to a gene: 8. CDR3 in amino acids: CAWNLLAGGHDTQYF. CDR3 DNA sequence: TGTGCCTGGAACCTCCTAGCGGGGGGGCACGATACGCAGTATTTT.

V gene TRBV18 combines with J gene TRBJ1-6, with a weak D call TRBD1 (6 bases). V was shortened by 2 bases and J by 10 bases, with 12 bases between the two germline ends. The CDR3 is 14 residues long. Per the germline V gene, CDR1 is KGHSH and CDR2 is LQKENI. CDR3 in DNA: TGTGCCAGCTCACCAGAGGGGGGGACCTCACCCCTCCACTTT. As protein: CASSPEGGTSPLHF.

This chain connects TRBV5-4 to TRBJ1-4; unclear D gene. Deletions cut 1 base from V and 7 bases from J, with 5 bases between. The CDR3 runs 12 residues. CDR1 is SGHNT and CDR2 is YYREEE in the germline V gene (reference sequence). DNA of the CDR3: TGTGCCAGCAGCTTGTTGGGTGAAAAACTGTTTTTT. Protein: CASSLLGEKLFF.

The chain employs TRBV6-5 and TRBJ1-3, with 11 positions matching TRBD1. The CDR3 sequence is 14 residues long. V was pared by 5 bases and J by 8 bases, with 5 bases of the junction left unmatched. CDR1 is MNHEY and CDR2 is SVGAGI in the germline V gene. CDR3 DNA: TGTGCCAGCAGTACGGGACAGGGGGGAGACACCATATATTTT. Translated, it gives CASSTGQGGDTIYF.

The rearrangement joins TRBV2 to TRBJ2-3, with 10 bases matching TRBD1. The junction had 5 bases not matched to a gene; V was cut back by 6 bases and J by 2 bases. CDR3 length: 15 amino acids. Germline V gene sequence: CDR1 SNHLY, CDR2 FYNNEI. The CDR3 here is CASSRQGAITDTQYF. CDR3 DNA sequence: TGTGCCAGCAGCCGACAGGGGGCGATCACAGATACGCAGTATTTT.

The rearrangement links TRBV10-3 to TRBJ1-2, with D uncertain. Germline CDR1 is ENHRY and CDR2 is SYGVKD. Trimming removed 6 bases from V and 7 bases from J, with 12 bases in between. The CDR3 is made up of 12 amino acids. The CDR3 DNA follows: TGTGCCATCAGGGAAGGGCAGAGTGGCTACACCTTC. Translated, it gives CAIREGQSGYTF.

The rearrangement links TRBV7-6 to TRBJ2-3; the D gene could be TRBD1 or TRBD2 (5 bases each). V lost 1 base and J 1 base, leaving 24 bases between the germline ends. Germline V gives CDR1 SGHVS, CDR2 FNYEAQ. The CDR3 consists of 20 residues. CDR3 sequence (DNA): TGTGCCAGCAGCTTAGTAGGTCGAGGGACGCGGCGGGCCCGCACAGATACGCAGTATTTT. This gives the protein CASSLVGRGTRRARTDTQYF.

The rearrangement uses TRBV27 and TRBJ2-2; TRBD2 matches 8 bases. Germline CDR1 MNHEY, CDR2 SMNVEV (reference sequence). CDR3 length: 15 residues. The V segment lost 1 base and the J segment 6 bases; nucleotides outside the gene matches: 4. As DNA, the CDR3 is TGTGCCAGCAGTTTATTGCGGGGGGCCCCCGGGGAGCTGTTTTTT. This codes for CASSLLRGAPGELFF.

J is TRBJ2-3 and V is TRBV7-9; perhaps TRBD1 as D (6 bases). This CDR3 is 15 amino acids long. Germline-derived CDR1 and CDR2 are SEHNR and FQNEAQ (reference sequence). The V gene lost 0 bases and the J gene lost 6 bases, with 13 bases spanning the gap. Here the CDR3 reads CASSLARGGSDTQYF. DNA for the CDR3: TGTGCCAGCAGCTTAGCCAGGGGTGGATCCGATACGCAGTATTTT.

The V call is TRBV7-9, the J call TRBJ1-1; 7 bases are shared with TRBD1. The CDR3 spans 16 residues. V dropped 5 bases and J dropped 0; count of bases not matched to a gene: 9. Germline loops: CDR1 SEHNR, CDR2 FQNEAQ (reference sequence). The CDR3 DNA reads TGTGCCAGCAGCACTCCGGGACAGACTTTGAACACTGAAGCTTTCTTT. Residues: CASSTPGQTLNTEAFF.

The chain recombines TRBV30 with TRBJ1-2; 7 nucleotides line up with TRBD1. This CDR3 comprises 15 residues. V shed 1 base, J shed 3 bases, and the junction held 8 bases outside the gene matches. The germline CDR1 and CDR2 sequences are GTSNPN and SVGIG (reference sequence). The CDR3 DNA follows: TGTGCCTGGAGTGAGAAGGGGGCGGGTGACTATGGCTACACCTTC. Translation: CAWSEKGAGDYGYTF. The variable domain in full, with the rest retrieved from reference TRBV30 and TRBJ1-2, is SQTIHQWPATLVQPVGSPLSLECTVEGTSNPNLYWYRQAAGRGLQLLFYSVGIGQISSEVPQNLSASRPQDRQFILSSKKLLLSDSGFYLCAWSEKGAGDYGYTFGSGTRLTVV.

V is TRBV3-1 (or the pseudogene TRBV3-2) and J is TRBJ2-2, with 8 nucleotides matching TRBD2. Looked up from germline, CDR1 is LGHDT and CDR2 is YNNKEL (reference sequence). The CDR3 loop spans 14 amino acids. The V gene end was trimmed by 4 bases and the J gene end by 6 bases; junction bases not matched to a gene: 4. The CDR3 sequence: CASSRSGLAGELFF. CDR3 DNA sequence: TGTGCCAGCAGCCGCTCGGGACTAGCCGGGGAGCTGTTTTTT.

The V gene is TRBV1, the J gene TRBJ2-7; no check of the table's D call, TRBD2, against the DNA was made. TRBV1 is classified as a pseudogene. CDR3 length: 15 residues. CDR3 sequence (DNA): TGCACCAGCAGCCAAGAGGATAACCCGGGGGACGAGCAGTACTTC. Amino acids: CTSSQEDNPGDEQYF.

This clone has a handful of counts. The V gene is TRBV2, the J gene TRBJ2-5, with D tentatively TRBD1 (6 bases). The V end lost 6 bases, the J end lost 5 bases, and 13 bases lay between the germline ends. The V gene's germline CDR1 is SNHLY and CDR2 FYNNEI. This CDR3 contains 13 residues. This CDR3 reads CASRRNRDETQYF. In DNA, the CDR3 is TGTGCCAGCAGGCGGAACAGGGACGAGACCCAGTACTTC.

In nucleotides, the CDR3 is TGTGCCAGCAGCGTCCAGGGTTGGGGCACTGAAGCTTTCTTT. The encoded protein is CASSVQGWGTEAFF. V usage is TRBV9 and J usage is TRBJ1-1; D might be TRBD1 (5 bases). V lost 2 bases to trimming and J lost 4 bases, with 12 bases between them. This CDR3 contains 14 residues. The germline V gene encodes CDR1 SGDLS and CDR2 YYNGEE. Full variable domain (outside the CDR3, taken from reference TRBV9 and TRBJ1-1): DSGVTQTPKHLITATGQRVTLRCSPRSGDLSVYWYQQSLDQGLQFLIQYYNGEERAKGNILERFSAQQFPDLHSELNLSSLELGDSALYFCASSVQGWGTEAFFGQGTRLTVV.

V usage is TRBV7-2 and J usage is TRBJ1-5; unclear D gene. The V end lost 5 bases, the J end lost 3 bases, and 5 bases lay between the germline ends. The V gene's germline CDR1 is SGHTA and CDR2 FQGNSA. The CDR3 loop spans 12 amino acids. CDR3 amino acids: CASSPNNQPQHF. The CDR3, as DNA: TGTGCCAGCAGCCCTAACAATCAGCCCCAGCATTTT.

The chain carries TRBV10-3 and TRBJ2-3; perhaps TRBD1 as D (5 bases). This CDR3 comprises 12 residues. Per the germline V gene, CDR1 is ENHRY and CDR2 is SYGVKD. Trimming took 3 bases from V and 9 from J, leaving 10 bases between them. Written as DNA, the CDR3 is TGTGCCATCAGTGAAGACAGAAGAACGCAGTATTTT. It is translated as CAISEDRRTQYF.